This TCR beta chain was captured in a study of blood T cell repertoires in COVID-19. On the study more broadly: T cells, B-cell-depleted T cells, or PBMCs supplied cDNA or gDNA.

The assay was immunoSEQ multiplex PCR, and TCRdb's table has in-frame clones only and misses some. The sample lists about 41,000 clones, 70% to 90% occurring once. The trim removed 8 bases at V and 1 base at J, leaving 11 bases unmatched. This CDR3 region has 17 residues. Germline V gives CDR1 MNHEY, CDR2 SMNVEV (reference sequence). This receptor was identified in a man in his fifties or sixties with acute or convalescent COVID-19. The sample was peripheral blood. This rearrangement joins TRBV27 to TRBJ2-7, with 13 bases aligning to TRBD2. CDR3 sequence: CASRNGLAGARSYEQYF. The DNA of the CDR3 is TGTGCCAGCCGGAATGGACTAGCGGGGGCCCGATCCTACGAGCAGTACTTC.